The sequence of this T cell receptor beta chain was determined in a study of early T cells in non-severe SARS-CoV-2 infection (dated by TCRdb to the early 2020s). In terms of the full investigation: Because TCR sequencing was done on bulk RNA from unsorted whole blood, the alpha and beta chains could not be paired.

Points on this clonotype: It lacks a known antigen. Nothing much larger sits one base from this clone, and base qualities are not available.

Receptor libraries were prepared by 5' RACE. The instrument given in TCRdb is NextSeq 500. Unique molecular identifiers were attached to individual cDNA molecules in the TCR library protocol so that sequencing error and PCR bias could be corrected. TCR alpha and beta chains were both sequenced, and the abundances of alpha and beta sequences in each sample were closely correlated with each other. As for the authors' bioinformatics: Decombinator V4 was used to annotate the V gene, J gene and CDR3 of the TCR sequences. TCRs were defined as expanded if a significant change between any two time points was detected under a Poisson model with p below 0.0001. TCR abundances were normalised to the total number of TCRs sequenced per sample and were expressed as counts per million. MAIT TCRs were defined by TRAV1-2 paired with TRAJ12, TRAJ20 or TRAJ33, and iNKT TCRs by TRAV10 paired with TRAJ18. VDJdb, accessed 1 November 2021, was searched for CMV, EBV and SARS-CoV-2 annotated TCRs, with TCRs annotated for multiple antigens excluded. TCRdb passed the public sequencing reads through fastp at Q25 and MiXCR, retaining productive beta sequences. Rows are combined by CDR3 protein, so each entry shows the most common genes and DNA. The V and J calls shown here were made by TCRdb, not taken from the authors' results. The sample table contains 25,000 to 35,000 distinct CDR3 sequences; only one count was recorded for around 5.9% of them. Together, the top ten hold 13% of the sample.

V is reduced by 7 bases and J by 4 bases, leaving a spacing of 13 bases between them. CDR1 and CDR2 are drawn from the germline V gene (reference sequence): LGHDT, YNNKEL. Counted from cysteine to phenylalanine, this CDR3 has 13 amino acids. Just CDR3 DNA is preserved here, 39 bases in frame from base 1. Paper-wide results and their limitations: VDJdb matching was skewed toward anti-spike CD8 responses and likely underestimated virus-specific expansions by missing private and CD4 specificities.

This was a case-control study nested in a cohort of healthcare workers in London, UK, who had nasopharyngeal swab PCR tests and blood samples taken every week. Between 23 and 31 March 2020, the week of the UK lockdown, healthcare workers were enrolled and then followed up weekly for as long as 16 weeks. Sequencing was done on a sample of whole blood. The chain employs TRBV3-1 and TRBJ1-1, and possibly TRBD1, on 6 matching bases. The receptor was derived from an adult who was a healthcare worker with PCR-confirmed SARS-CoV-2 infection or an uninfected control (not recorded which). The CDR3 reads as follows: CASTLRGGTEAFF. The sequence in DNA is TGTGCCAGCACCCTCAGGGGAGGCACTGAAGCTTTCTTT.